This entry features one T cell receptor beta chain sequence. Its recognized antigen is unknown. It has no much larger one-base neighbor in the sample; base qualities were not kept. The collaborating institutions used their own protocols to collect whole blood in K2EDTA tubes. Collaborator samples were shipped for TCRbeta analysis as frozen whole blood, isolated PBMCs, or DNA extracted from either sample type. This specimen belongs to a study of blood T cell repertoires in COVID-19 (dated by TCRdb to the early 2020s). About the full investigation: Samples covering the acute and convalescent phases of COVID-19 were provided by collaborators in the United States, Italy and Spain. The material from the prospective study consisted of cDNA or gDNA derived from T cells, B-cell-depleted T cells, or PBMCs. The dataset comprised deeply sampled blood TCRbeta repertoires from subjects exposed to, actively infected with, or recovered from COVID-19. The repertoires were made available in a free public database intended to serve as a resource for research on the immune response to SARS-CoV-2. Samples were obtained from the ongoing ImmuneRACE study (first 160 participants) and from 1,200 or so subjects provided by 6 global collaborators. A de-identified subject ID, COVID-19 status, age in years and sex were almost always included in the sample metadata. HLA class I and class II types, where available, came from metadata supplied by the sample provider rather than from assay-based typing. Beyond this particular receptor, the publication reports: How much clinical and demographic metadata was included differed by source and by participant, and the metadata was provided uncurated.

V drops 2 bases and J drops 3 bases, leaving 6 bases in between. CDR1 and CDR2, per the germline V gene, are SGHRS and YFSETQ. The CDR3 has 12 amino acids, counting the end cysteine and phenylalanine. Only the CDR3 DNA is retained, 36 bases long and in frame from the first base. TCRbeta CDR3 regions were amplified from genomic DNA using the immunoSEQ Assay, a bias-controlled multiplex PCR. On the study's bioinformatics: The number of nucleated cells in each sample was estimated from the amplification of reference gene primers within the assay. To quantify the absolute abundance of each unique TCRbeta CDR3 rearrangement, sequence reads were collapsed and filtered. Productive Simpson clonality was computed per sample as the square root of Simpson's diversity index over productive rearrangements. TCRdb re-hosts the immuneACCESS table, in-frame sequences only. Its copies lack some clones; in the studies checked, an unresolved V gene accounts for under half of them, and the cause for the rest is not known. V and J calls and clone size are as listed in that table; D and trimming were resolved from the DNA. Recorded for this sample are around 100,000 clones; around 87% of them occurred a single time. The ten top clones hold about 16% of the sample.

This sequence was found in a man aged 50 to 59 with acute or convalescent COVID-19. The chain employs TRBV5-1 and TRBJ2-7; the D gene assignment is ambiguous. The sequenced sample consisted of peripheral blood. The sequenced DNA: TGCGCCAGCAGCTTCCAGGACTACGAGCAGTACTTC. This is translated as CASSFQDYEQYF. Reference TRBV5-1 and TRBJ2-7 proteins supply the regions before and after the CDR3; the full variable domain is: KAGVTQTPRYLIKTRGQQVTLSCSPISGHRSVSWYQQTPGQGLQFLFEYFSETQRNKGNFPGRFSGRQFSNSRSEMNVSTLELGDSALYLCASSFQDYEQYFGPGTRLTVT.